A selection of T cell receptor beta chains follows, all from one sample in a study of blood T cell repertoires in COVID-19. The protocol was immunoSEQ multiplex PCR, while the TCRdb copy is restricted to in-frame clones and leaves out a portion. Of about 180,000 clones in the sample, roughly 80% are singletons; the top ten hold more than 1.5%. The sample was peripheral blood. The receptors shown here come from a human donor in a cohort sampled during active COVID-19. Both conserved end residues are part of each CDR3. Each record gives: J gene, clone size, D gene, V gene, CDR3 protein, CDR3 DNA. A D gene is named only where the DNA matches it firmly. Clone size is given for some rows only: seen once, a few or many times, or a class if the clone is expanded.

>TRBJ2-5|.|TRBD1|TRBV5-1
CASSKGQGRGVQETQYF
TGCGCCAGCAGCAAGGGACAGGGGCGCGGGGTTCAAGAGACCCAGTACTTC
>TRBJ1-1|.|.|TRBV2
CASDTQIMNTEAFF
TGTGCCAGTGATACACAGATCATGAACACTGAAGCTTTCTTT
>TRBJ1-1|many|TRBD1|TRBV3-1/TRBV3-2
CASSKRTGEGNTEAFF
TGTGCCAGCAGCAAACGGACAGGAGAGGGGAACACTGAAGCTTTCTTT
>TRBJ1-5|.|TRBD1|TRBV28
CASRQQGASVQPQHF
TGTGCCAGCAGACAACAGGGGGCTAGTGTACAGCCCCAGCATTTT
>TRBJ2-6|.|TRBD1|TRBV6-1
CASSVVGTGYLGANVLTF
TGTGCCAGCAGTGTCGTCGGGACAGGGTATCTGGGGGCCAACGTCCTGACTTTC
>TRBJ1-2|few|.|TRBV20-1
CSARTPYGYTF
TGCAGTGCTAGGACACCGTATGGCTACACCTTC
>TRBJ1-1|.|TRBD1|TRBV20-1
CSASPGGRTEAFF
TGCAGTGCTAGTCCAGGGGGACGAACTGAAGCTTTCTTT
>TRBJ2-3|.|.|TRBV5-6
CASSSWGLADTQYF
TGTGCCAGCAGCTCGTGGGGGCTGGCAGATACGCAGTATTTT
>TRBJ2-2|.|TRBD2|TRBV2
CASSGTSGSYNTGELFF
TGTGCCAGCAGTGGGACTAGCGGGAGCTATAACACCGGGGAGCTGTTTTTT
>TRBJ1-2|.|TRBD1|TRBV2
CASSDRTGRDGYTF
TGTGCCAGCAGTGATAGGACAGGGAGGGATGGCTACACCTTC
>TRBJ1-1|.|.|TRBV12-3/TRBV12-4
CASRRRVFF
TGTGCCAGCAGGAGACGGGTTTTCTTT
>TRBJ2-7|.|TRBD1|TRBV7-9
CASSSRTTDRGHEQYF
TGTGCCAGCAGCTCACGTACCACGGACAGGGGGCACGAGCAGTACTTC
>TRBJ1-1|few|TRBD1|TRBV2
CASTKRQGYTEAFF
TGTGCCAGCACAAAGAGACAGGGGTACACTGAAGCTTTCTTT
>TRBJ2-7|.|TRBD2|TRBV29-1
CSVEGTSGGLYEQYF
TGCAGCGTTGAAGGGACTAGCGGGGGGTTGTACGAGCAGTACTTC
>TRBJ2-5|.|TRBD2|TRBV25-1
CASSGRGGETQYF
TGTGCCAGCAGTGGGCGGGGGGGTGAGACCCAGTACTTC
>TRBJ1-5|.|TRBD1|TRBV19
CASSSGQGAYSNQPQHF
TGTGCCAGTAGTTCGGGACAGGGGGCTTATAGCAATCAGCCCCAGCATTTT
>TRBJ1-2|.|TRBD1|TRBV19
CASSLGQVVGYTF
TGTGCCAGTAGTTTGGGACAGGTGGTTGGCTACACCTTC
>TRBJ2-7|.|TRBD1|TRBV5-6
CASSLESGTGVDEQYF
TGTGCCAGCAGCTTGGAAAGTGGGACAGGGGTCGACGAGCAGTACTTC
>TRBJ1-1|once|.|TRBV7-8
CASSTQGWDTEAFF
TGTGCCAGCAGCACTCAGGGATGGGACACTGAAGCTTTCTTT
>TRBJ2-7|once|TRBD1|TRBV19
CASSTGTGYEQYF
TGTGCCAGTAGTACCGGGACAGGGTACGAGCAGTACTTC
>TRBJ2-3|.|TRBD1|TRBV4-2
CASSPGQGALLADTQYF
TGTGCCAGCAGCCCCGGACAGGGGGCGCTTTTGGCAGATACGCAGTATTTT
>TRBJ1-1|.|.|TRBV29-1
CSVVRIMNTEAFF
TGCAGCGTCGTCAGGATAATGAACACTGAAGCTTTCTTT
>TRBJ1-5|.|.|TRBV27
CASSFYSNQPQHF
TGTGCCAGCAGTTTTTATAGCAATCAGCCCCAGCATTTT
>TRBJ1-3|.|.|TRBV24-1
CATSGGYSGNTIYF
TGTGCCACCTCCGGAGGGTACTCTGGAAACACCATATATTTT
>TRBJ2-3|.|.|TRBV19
CASSILGSGATDTQYF
TGTGCCAGTAGTATATTAGGGAGCGGAGCCACAGATACGCAGTATTTT
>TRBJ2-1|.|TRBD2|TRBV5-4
CASSSSGGAADEQFF
TGTGCCAGCAGCTCTAGCGGGGGGGCCGCGGATGAGCAGTTCTTC
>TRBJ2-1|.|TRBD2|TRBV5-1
CASSFRTSGGSYNEQFF
TGCGCCAGCAGCTTCAGGACTAGCGGGGGCTCCTACAATGAGCAGTTCTTC
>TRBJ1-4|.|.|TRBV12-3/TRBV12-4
CASSLRFGEKLFF
TGTGCCAGCAGTTTAAGGTTCGGGGAAAAACTGTTTTTT
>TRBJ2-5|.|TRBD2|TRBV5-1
CASSLAGGGMETQYF
TGCGCCAGCAGCTTGGCCGGGGGAGGGATGGAGACCCAGTACTTC
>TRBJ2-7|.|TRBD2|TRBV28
CASSLGTSGYEQYF
TGTGCCAGCAGTTTAGGGACTAGCGGTTACGAGCAGTACTTC
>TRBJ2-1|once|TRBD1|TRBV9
CASSVAGTGSRGNEQFF
TGTGCCAGCAGCGTCGCCGGGACAGGGTCGAGGGGCAATGAGCAGTTCTTC
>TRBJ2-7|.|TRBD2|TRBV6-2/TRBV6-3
CASSYLAGASSYEQYF
TGTGCCAGCAGTTACCTAGCGGGGGCCAGCTCCTACGAGCAGTACTTC
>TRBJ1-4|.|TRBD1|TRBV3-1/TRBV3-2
CASSLRTGSEKLFF
TGTGCCAGCAGCCTACGGACAGGGTCTGAAAAACTGTTTTTT
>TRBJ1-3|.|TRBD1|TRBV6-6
CASNLQGLDTIYF
TGTGCCAGCAATCTACAGGGGCTTGACACCATATATTTT
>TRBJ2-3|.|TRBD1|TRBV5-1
CASSLDRGTDTQYF
TGCGCCAGCAGCCTTGACAGGGGGACAGATACGCAGTATTTT
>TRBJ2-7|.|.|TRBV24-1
CATSTQGYEQYF
TGTGCCACCAGCACACAGGGCTACGAGCAGTACTTC
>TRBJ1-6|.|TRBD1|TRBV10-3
CAISAGQGVNSPLHF
TGTGCCATCAGTGCTGGACAGGGAGTCAATTCACCCCTCCACTTT
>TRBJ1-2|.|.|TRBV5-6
CASSYTGKRGYTF
TGTGCCAGCAGCTATACAGGGAAGAGGGGCTACACCTTC
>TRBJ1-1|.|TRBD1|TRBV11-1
CASGTGGSSTEAFF
TGTGCCAGCGGAACAGGGGGGTCGAGCACTGAAGCTTTCTTT
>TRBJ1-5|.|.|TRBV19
CASSIVRGSDQPQHF
TGTGCCAGTAGTATAGTTAGGGGGTCCGATCAGCCCCAGCATTTT
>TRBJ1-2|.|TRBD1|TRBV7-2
CASSLVRQGGYTF
TGTGCCAGCAGCTTAGTTCGACAGGGAGGCTACACCTTC
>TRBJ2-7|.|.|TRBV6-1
CASSDNRIRGGEQYF
TGTGCCAGCAGTGATAACAGAATCAGGGGCGGCGAGCAGTACTTC
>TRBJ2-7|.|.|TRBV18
CASSPQGEGYEQYF
TGTGCCAGCTCACCACAGGGAGAGGGCTACGAGCAGTACTTC
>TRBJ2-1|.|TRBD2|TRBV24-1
CATSDTGTRNEQFF
TGTGCCACCAGTGATACCGGGACTAGGAATGAGCAGTTCTTC
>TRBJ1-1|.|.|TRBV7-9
CASSPQGAEEAFF
TGTGCCAGCAGCCCTCAAGGGGCCGAAGAAGCTTTCTTT
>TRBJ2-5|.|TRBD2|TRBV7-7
CASSLAGASGETQYF
TGTGCTAGCAGCTTAGCGGGTGCCTCAGGGGAGACCCAGTACTTC
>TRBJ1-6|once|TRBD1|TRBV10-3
CAISGGTSTGGDSPLHF
TGTGCCATCAGTGGAGGGACTTCAACAGGGGGCGATTCACCCCTCCACTTT
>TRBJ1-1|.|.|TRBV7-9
CASSRRGEDTEAFF
TGTGCCAGCAGCCGGCGGGGGGAGGACACTGAAGCTTTCTTT
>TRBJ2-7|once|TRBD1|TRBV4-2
CASSVGQGKGEQYF
TGTGCCAGCAGCGTAGGACAGGGCAAAGGGGAGCAGTACTTC
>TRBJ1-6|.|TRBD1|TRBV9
CASSVGQGGTPLHF
TGTGCCAGCAGCGTCGGACAGGGCGGTACACCCCTCCACTTT
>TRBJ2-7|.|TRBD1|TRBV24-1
CATSDVTGTGANEQYF
TGTGCCACCAGTGACGTTACCGGGACAGGGGCCAACGAGCAGTACTTC
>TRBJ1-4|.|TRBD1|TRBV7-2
CASSLSGQGREKLFF
TGTGCCAGCAGCTTATCGGGACAGGGGCGTGAAAAACTGTTTTTT
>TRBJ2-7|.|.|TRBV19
CASSIRQANSYEQYF
TGTGCCAGTAGTATAAGGCAGGCCAACTCCTACGAGCAGTACTTC
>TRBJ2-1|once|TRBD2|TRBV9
CASSPRLAGVYNEQFF
TGTGCCAGCAGCCCCAGACTAGCGGGAGTCTACAATGAGCAGTTCTTC
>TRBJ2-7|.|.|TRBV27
CASSRTGTPYEQYF
TGTGCCAGCAGTCGTACCGGGACTCCCTACGAGCAGTACTTC